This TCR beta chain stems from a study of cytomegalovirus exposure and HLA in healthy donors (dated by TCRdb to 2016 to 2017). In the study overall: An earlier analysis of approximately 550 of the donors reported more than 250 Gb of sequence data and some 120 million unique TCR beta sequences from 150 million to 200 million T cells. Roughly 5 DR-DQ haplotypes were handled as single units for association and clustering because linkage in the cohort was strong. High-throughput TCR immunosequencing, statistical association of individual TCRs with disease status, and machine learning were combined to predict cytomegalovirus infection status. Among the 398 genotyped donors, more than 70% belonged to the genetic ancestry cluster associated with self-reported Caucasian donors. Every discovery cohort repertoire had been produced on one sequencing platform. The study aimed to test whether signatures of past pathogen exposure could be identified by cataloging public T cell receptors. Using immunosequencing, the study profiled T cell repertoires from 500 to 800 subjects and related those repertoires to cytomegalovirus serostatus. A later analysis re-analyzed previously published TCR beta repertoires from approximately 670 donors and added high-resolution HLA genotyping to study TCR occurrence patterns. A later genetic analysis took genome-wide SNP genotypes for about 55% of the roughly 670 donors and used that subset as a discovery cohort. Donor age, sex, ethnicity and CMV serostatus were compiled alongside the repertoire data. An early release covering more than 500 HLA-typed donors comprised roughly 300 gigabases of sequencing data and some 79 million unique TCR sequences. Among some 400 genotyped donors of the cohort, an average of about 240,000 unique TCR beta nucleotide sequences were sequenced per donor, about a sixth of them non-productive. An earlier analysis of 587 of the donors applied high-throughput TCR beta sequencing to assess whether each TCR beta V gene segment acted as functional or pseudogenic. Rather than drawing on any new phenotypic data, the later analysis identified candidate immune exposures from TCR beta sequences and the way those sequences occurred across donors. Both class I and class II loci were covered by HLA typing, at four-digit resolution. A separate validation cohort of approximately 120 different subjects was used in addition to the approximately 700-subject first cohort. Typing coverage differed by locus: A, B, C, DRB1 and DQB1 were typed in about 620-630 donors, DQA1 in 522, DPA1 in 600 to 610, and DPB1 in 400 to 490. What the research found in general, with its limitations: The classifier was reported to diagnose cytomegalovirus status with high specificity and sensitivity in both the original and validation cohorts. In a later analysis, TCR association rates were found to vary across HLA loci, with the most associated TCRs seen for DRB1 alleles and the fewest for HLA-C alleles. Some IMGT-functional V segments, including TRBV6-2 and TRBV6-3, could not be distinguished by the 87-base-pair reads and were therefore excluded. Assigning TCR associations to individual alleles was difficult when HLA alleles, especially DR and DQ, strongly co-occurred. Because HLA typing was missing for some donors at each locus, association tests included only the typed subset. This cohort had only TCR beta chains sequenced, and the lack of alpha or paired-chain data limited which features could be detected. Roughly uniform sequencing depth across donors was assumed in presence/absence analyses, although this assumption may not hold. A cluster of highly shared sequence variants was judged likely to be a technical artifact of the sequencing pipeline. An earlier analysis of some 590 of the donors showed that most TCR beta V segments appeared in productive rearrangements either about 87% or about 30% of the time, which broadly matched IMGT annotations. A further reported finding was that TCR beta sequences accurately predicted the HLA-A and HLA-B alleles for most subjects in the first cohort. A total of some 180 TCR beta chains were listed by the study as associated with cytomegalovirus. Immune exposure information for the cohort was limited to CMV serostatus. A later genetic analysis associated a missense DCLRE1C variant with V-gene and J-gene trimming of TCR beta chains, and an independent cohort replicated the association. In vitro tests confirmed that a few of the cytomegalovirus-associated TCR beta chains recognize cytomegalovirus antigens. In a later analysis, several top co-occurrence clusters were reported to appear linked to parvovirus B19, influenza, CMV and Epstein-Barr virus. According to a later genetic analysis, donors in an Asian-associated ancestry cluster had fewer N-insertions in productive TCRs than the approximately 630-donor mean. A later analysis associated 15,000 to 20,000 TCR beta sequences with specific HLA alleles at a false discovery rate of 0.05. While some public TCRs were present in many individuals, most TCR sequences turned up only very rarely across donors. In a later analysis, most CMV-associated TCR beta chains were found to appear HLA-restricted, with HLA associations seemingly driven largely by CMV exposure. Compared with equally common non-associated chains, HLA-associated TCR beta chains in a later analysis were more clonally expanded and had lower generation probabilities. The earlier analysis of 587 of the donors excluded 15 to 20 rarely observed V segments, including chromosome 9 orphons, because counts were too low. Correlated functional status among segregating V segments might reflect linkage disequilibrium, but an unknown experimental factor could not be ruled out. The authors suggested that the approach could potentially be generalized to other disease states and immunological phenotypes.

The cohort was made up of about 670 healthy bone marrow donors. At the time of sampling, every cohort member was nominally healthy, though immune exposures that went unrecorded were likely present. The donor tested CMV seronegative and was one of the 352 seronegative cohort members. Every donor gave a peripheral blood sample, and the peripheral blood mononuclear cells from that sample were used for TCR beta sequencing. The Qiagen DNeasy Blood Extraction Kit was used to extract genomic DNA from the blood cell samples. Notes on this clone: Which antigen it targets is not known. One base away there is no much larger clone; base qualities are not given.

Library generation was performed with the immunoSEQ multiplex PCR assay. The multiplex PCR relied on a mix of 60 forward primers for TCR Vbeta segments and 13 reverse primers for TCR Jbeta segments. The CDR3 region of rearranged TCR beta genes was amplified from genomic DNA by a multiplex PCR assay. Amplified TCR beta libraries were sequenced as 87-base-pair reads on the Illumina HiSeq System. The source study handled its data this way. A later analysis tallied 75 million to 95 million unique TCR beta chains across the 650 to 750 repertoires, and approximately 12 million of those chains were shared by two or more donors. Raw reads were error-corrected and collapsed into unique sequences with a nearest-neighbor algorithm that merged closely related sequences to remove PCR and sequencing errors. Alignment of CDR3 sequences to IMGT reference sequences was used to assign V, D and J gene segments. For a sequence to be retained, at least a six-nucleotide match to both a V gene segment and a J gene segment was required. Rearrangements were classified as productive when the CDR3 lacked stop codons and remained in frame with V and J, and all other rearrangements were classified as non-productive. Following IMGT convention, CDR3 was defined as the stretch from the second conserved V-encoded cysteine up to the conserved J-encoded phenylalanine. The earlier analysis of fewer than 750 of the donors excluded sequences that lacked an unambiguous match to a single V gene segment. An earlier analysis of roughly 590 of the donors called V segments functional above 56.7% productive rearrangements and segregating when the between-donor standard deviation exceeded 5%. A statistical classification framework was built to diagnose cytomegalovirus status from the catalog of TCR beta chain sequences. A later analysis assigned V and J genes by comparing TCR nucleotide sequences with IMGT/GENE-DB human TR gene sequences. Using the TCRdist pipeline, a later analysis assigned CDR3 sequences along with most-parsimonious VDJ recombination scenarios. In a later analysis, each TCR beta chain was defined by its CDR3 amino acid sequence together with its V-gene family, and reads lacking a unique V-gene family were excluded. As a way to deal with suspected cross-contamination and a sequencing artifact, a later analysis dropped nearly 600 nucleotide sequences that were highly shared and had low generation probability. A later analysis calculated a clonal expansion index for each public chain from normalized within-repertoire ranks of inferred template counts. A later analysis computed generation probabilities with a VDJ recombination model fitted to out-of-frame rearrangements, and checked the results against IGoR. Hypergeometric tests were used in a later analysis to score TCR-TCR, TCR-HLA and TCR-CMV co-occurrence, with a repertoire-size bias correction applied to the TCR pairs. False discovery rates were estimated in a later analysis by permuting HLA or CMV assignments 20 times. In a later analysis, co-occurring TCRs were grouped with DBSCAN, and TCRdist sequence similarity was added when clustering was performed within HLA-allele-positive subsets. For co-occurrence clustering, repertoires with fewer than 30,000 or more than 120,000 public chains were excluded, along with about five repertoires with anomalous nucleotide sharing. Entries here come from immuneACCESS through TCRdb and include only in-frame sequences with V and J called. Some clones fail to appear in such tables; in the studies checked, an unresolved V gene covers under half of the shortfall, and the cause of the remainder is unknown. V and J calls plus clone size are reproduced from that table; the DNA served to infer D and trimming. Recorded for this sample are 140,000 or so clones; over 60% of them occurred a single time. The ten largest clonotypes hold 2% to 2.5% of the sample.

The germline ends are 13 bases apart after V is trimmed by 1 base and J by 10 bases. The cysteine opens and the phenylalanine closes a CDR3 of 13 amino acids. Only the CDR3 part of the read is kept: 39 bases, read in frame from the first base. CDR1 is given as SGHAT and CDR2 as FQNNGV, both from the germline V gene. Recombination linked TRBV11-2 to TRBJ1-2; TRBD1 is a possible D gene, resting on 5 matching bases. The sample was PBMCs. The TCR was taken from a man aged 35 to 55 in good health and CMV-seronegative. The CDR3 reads CASSLGVQGNYTF. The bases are TGTGCCAGCAGCTTAGGGGTCCAGGGCAACTACACCTTC.